Listed here are 25 T cell receptor beta chains from one sample, sequenced in a study of blood T cells in healthy people across ages. Through a sample-barcoded 5' primer and a J-beta primer mix, a second PCR was run for 7 to 11 cycles. Each CDR3 protein is one row after TCRdb ran MiXCR on the 5' RACE reads. This sample has 980,000 or so distinct CDR3 sequences, with 40% to 60% found just once. Material: blood. These receptors all come from a man in his thirties or forties in good health.

The chain employs TRBV7-2 and TRBJ2-2; TRBD2 aligns across 7 bases. The V segment lost 1 base and the J segment 0 bases; nucleotides outside the gene matches: 5. Germline assignment: CDR1 SGHTA and CDR2 FQGNSA. This CDR3 is built from 17 residues. CDR3 amino acids: CASSLVAAGANTGELFF. The CDR3 DNA is TGTGCCAGCAGCTTAGTTGCGGCGGGGGCGAACACCGGGGAGCTGTTTTTT. The variable domain in full, completed from reference TRBV7-2 and TRBJ2-2, reads GAGVSQSPSNKVTEKGKDVELRCDPISGHTALYWYRQSLGQGLEFLIYFQGNSAPDKSGLPSDRFSAERTGGSVSTLTIQRTQQEDSAVYLCASSLVAAGANTGELFFGEGSRLTVL.

The chain couples TRBV7-2 to TRBJ1-2, with 7 nucleotides matching TRBD1. CDR1 and CDR2 from the germline V gene are SGHTA and FQGNSA. CDR3 length equals 13 residues. V lost 5 bases to trimming and J lost 8 bases; unmatched junction nucleotides: 8. The CDR3 bases are TGTGCCAGCAGCACCACAGGGGCCAAGGGCTACACCTTC. Translation gives CASSTTGAKGYTF.

The J gene is TRBJ1-2, the V gene TRBV4-1; possibly TRBD1 for D (6 bases). V was clipped by 3 bases and J by 6 bases, with 17 bases between them. The CDR3 consists of 15 residues. CDR1 is MGHRA, CDR2 YSYEKL, per germline. The CDR3 nucleotides read TGCGCCAGCAGCCAGTGGCAGGGGCTTCAGGATGGCTACACCTTC. Translating gives CASSQWQGLQDGYTF.

This clonotype turned up a few times. V usage is TRBV6-5 and J usage is TRBJ2-6; no definite D call. From germline, CDR1 is MNHEY and CDR2 SVGAGI. V shed 5 bases and J shed 0 bases, with 8 bases lying between them. This CDR3 spans 15 amino acids. In DNA form, the CDR3 reads TGTGCCAGCAGTCCCCTTGACTCTGGGGCCAACGTCCTGACTTTC. Amino acids: CASSPLDSGANVLTF.

Concerning this clonotype: At one boundary the junction diverges from the germline segment, which might be a read error. The chain combines TRBV12-3 or TRBV12-4 with TRBJ2-6, with D possibly TRBD1 on 5 matching bases. The CDR3 runs 13 residues. CDR3 loop: CTSRQSEANVLTF. DNA of the CDR3: TGTACCAGCAGACAGTCAGAGGCCAACGTCCTGACTTTC.

This clonotype is a singleton in its sample. The chain couples TRBV11-3 to TRBJ1-6, with 8 bases lining up with TRBD1. The CDR3 covers 14 residues. The ends lost 5 bases at V and 7 bases at J; junction bases unmatched: 4. Looked up from germline, CDR1 is SGHNT and CDR2 is YENEEA. The CDR3, as DNA: TGTGCCAGCAGCACATGGGACAGGAATTCACCCCTCCACTTT. This sequence encodes CASSTWDRNSPLHF.

V and J are TRBV6-5 and TRBJ1-6; D ambiguous. CDR1 is MNHEY, CDR2 SVGAGI, per germline. The CDR3 sequence is 17 residues long. V was shortened by 2 bases and J by 0 bases, with 11 bases between the two germline ends. CDR3: CASSYSAPSSYNSPLHF. The CDR3 coding sequence is TGTGCCAGCAGTTACAGCGCCCCGAGCTCCTATAATTCACCCCTCCACTTT.

In its sample, this clonotype was seen a few times. The rearrangement uses TRBV29-1 and TRBJ1-6; D call uncertain. This CDR3 contains 12 residues. CDR1 and CDR2 from the germline V gene are SQVTM and ANQGSEA. V lost 6 bases to trimming and J lost 6 bases, with 9 bases between them. CDR3 coding DNA: TGCAGCGTGTCGGAAGGTAATTCACCCCTCCACTTT. Translating it yields CSVSEGNSPLHF.

This clonotype was counted between two and nine times. CDR3 region: CATSDPGTDITDTQYF. Written as DNA, the CDR3 is TGTGCCACCAGTGACCCCGGTACGGACATTACAGATACGCAGTATTTT. The chain employs TRBV24-1 and TRBJ2-3, with a tentative D call TRBD1 (5 bases). The CDR3 has 16 residues. Trimming cost V 4 bases and J 3 bases, with 16 bases left between them. The germline gives CDR1 KGHDR, CDR2 SFDVKD.

This chain links TRBV29-1 with TRBJ1-2, with D tentatively TRBD1 (6 bases). Germline CDR1 and CDR2: SQVTM and ANQGSEA. The CDR3 loop spans 12 amino acids. V dropped 6 bases and J dropped 10 bases, with 18 bases sitting between them. DNA of the CDR3: TGCAGCGTCATAAGGGGGGGGCAGCTCTACACCTTC. It codes for CSVIRGGQLYTF.

On this clonotype itself: Sequence at one end of the junction differs from germline and may be a read error. J is TRBJ2-5 and V is TRBV7-9; D might be TRBD1 (6 bases). The J call is doubtful: the DNA matches TRBJ2-7 better. The CDR3 loop spans 13 amino acids. Germline V lookup: CDR1 SEHNR, CDR2 FQNEAQ (reference sequence). CDR3 nucleotides: TGTGCCGGCAGCTTCAGGGGAACCTACGAGCAGTACTTC. This codes for CAGSFRGTYEQYF.

This clonotype was counted only a few times. This chain connects TRBV12-3 or TRBV12-4 to TRBJ2-7; maybe TRBD2 (6 bases). This CDR3 spans 14 amino acids. With 3 bases removed from V and 0 bases from J, the gap between germline ends came to 9 bases. The CDR3 coding sequence is TGTGCCAGCAGTTTCTTCGGGGGCTCCTACGAGCAGTACTTC. Translating it yields CASSFFGGSYEQYF.

This clonotype occurred a few times. V gene TRBV7-2 combines with J gene TRBJ2-3, with 8 bases identical to TRBD1. J was trimmed by 4 bases and V by 3 bases; bases with no gene match: 6. The germline CDR1 and CDR2 sequences are SGHTA and FQGNSA. The CDR3 has 15 residues. The CDR3 DNA sequence: TGTGCCAGCAGCTTTCAGGGGGCGTCTGCAGATACGCAGTATTTT. Protein sequence: CASSFQGASADTQYF.

The chain combines TRBV20-1 with TRBJ2-4; D is possibly TRBD1 or TRBD2 (5 bases each). The DNA end lines up better with TRBJ2-5; the J call may be wrong. Germline V lookup: CDR1 DFQATT, CDR2 SNEGSKA (reference sequence). This CDR3 has 13 residues. The CDR3 nucleotides are TGCAGTGCCGGGACCCCAGAGCATGAGACCCAGTACTTC. Translated, it gives CSAGTPEHETQYF.

This clonotype has only a few counts. The rearrangement uses TRBV25-1 and TRBJ2-7; D is tentatively TRBD1 or TRBD2 (5 bases each). Germline V gene sequence: CDR1 MGHDK, CDR2 SYGVNS. This CDR3 has 13 residues. Trimming stripped 4 bases from V and 4 bases from J, with 11 bases between. The CDR3 loop is CASSVLGEYEQYF. In nucleotides, the CDR3 is TGTGCCAGCAGTGTACTGGGGGAGTACGAGCAGTACTTC.

The chain is built from TRBV4-3 and TRBJ2-4; 8 bases align to TRBD2. This CDR3 comprises 16 residues. Germline CDR1 reads LGHNA; CDR2 reads YSLEER. Trimming cost V 0 bases and J 6 bases; bases outside gene matches: 7. The DNA for the CDR3 is TGCGCCAGCAGCCAAGATCCCCGGACTAGCCTAAACATTCAGTACTTC. Its protein is CASSQDPRTSLNIQYF.

The rearrangement links TRBV24-1 to TRBJ2-1; 8 positions agree with TRBD1. V lost 1 base to trimming and J lost 5 bases; unmatched junction nucleotides: 9. The CDR3 is 17 residues long. Germline V gives CDR1 KGHDR, CDR2 SFDVKD. CDR3 nucleotide sequence: TGTGCCACCAGTGATTTTGGGGGCCGGGGACAGGACAATGAGCAGTTCTTC. Translated: CATSDFGGRGQDNEQFF.

This clonotype occurred a few times. The chain couples TRBV7-2 to TRBJ2-5; either TRBD1 or TRBD2 may supply D (6 bases each). With 5 bases removed from V and 11 bases from J, the gap between germline ends came to 24 bases. Germline V CDR1 and CDR2: SGHTA, FQGNSA. This CDR3 has 15 amino acids. This CDR3 reads CASSLGTGAQGEQYF. The CDR3 DNA reads as TGTGCCAGCAGCCTCGGGACGGGGGCCCAAGGGGAGCAGTACTTC.

J is TRBJ1-5 and V is TRBV30, with 7 bases identical to TRBD1. Germline-derived CDR1 and CDR2 are GTSNPN and SVGIG (reference sequence). This CDR3 is built from 13 residues. V was pared by 3 bases and J by 6 bases, with 5 bases of the junction left unmatched. Here the CDR3 DNA reads TGTGCCTGGAGGGGTCAGGGGGGTCAGCCCCAGCATTTT. It is translated as CAWRGQGGQPQHF.

This clonotype was counted a few times. The V gene is TRBV24-1, the J gene TRBJ2-3; tentatively, D is TRBD1 (6 bases). This CDR3 is built from 15 residues. V dropped 4 bases and J dropped 6 bases, with 16 bases sitting between them. The germline CDR1 and CDR2 sequences are KGHDR and SFDVKD. The CDR3 DNA reads as TGTGCCACCAGTGACAGACAGGCTTTGCTGGATACGCAGTATTTT. Residues: CATSDRQALLDTQYF.

The sample holds a few counts of this clonotype. The chain joins TRBV12-3 or TRBV12-4 to TRBJ2-3, with D maybe TRBD2 (5 bases). V dropped 6 bases and J dropped 3 bases, with 16 bases sitting between them. The length of the CDR3 is 15 residues. The CDR3 protein is CASSFAGVGTDTQYF. Written as DNA, the CDR3 is TGTGCCAGCAGCTTCGCGGGCGTAGGGACAGATACGCAGTATTTT.

This clonotype appeared a few times. The chain combines TRBV9 with TRBJ2-6; the D gene is possibly TRBD1 (6 bases). CDR1 is SGDLS, CDR2 YYNGEE, per germline. This CDR3 contains 18 residues. V was shortened by 5 bases and J by 4 bases, with 22 bases between the two germline ends. DNA for the CDR3: TGTGCCAGCAGAGGCGCCAAGGGGGAAACTCTGGGGGCCAACGTCCTGACTTTC. This gives the protein CASRGAKGETLGANVLTF.

This clonotype appeared once. J is TRBJ1-6 and V is TRBV4-2, with TRBD1 as a possible D gene (6 bases). This CDR3 is built from 15 residues. V was cut by 0 bases and J by 7 bases, with 10 bases left in between. CDR1 is LGHNA and CDR2 is YNFKEQ in the germline V gene. The DNA of the CDR3 is TGTGCCAGCAGCCAAGACGGGCAGGGGAATTCACCCCTCCACTTT. Its protein product is CASSQDGQGNSPLHF.

The chain has TRBV5-1 and TRBJ2-1; D might be TRBD2 (7 bases). From germline, CDR1 is SGHRS and CDR2 YFSETQ. V was clipped by 2 bases and J by 7 bases, with 16 bases between them. There are 15 residues in the CDR3. The chain's CDR3 is CASSFRRGGVNEQFF. CDR3 nucleotide sequence: TGCGCCAGCAGCTTTAGGAGGGGGGGCGTGAATGAGCAGTTCTTC.

V and J are TRBV25-1 and TRBJ1-5; unclear D gene. The germline V and J ends were trimmed by 6 bases and 2 bases, with 8 bases remaining between them. This CDR3 contains 13 residues. Looked up from germline, CDR1 is MGHDK and CDR2 is SYGVNS. CDR3 coding DNA: TGTGCCAGCAGACAAATTCGCAATCAGCCCCAGCATTTT. This sequence encodes CASRQIRNQPQHF.